Following are 9 T cell receptor beta chains from one sample sequenced in a study of blood T cell repertoires in COVID-19. Clones were read by immunoSEQ multiplex PCR, and TCRdb kept only the in-frame ones, dropping some. The sample has about 130,000 clones; roughly three quarters are singletons. The specimen was peripheral blood. These receptors were collected from a woman in her 70s with COVID-19, enrolled during active disease.

The genes are TRBV27 and TRBJ1-1, with no clear D. The CDR3 is made up of 15 amino acids. Trimming took off 0 bases at V and 0 bases at J, with 8 bases between the two ends. Germline loops: CDR1 MNHEY, CDR2 SMNVEV (reference sequence). For the CDR3, the DNA is TGTGCCAGCAGTTTATCGAGGGTCCTGAACACTGAAGCTTTCTTT. Amino acid sequence: CASSLSRVLNTEAFF.

This sequence joins TRBV5-1 and TRBJ2-7; TRBD1 is a possible D gene (6 bases). Germline V gene data show CDR1 as SGHRS and CDR2 as YFSETQ. The CDR3 is 15 residues long. Trimming removed 0 bases from V and 7 bases from J, with 17 bases in between. CDR3 sequence: CASSLEGVGAREQYF. The DNA for the CDR3 is TGCGCCAGCAGCTTGGAAGGGGTGGGGGCGAGAGAGCAGTACTTC.

This clone was seen a handful of times. J is TRBJ1-5 and V is TRBV4-2; TRBD1 aligns across 7 bases. J lost 3 bases, V lost 4 bases, and 6 bases had no gene match. The CDR3 length is 15 residues. The germline V gene encodes CDR1 LGHNA and CDR2 YNFKEQ. Here the CDR3 reads CASSPGTATNQPQHF. The CDR3 bases are TGTGCCAGCAGCCCCGGGACAGCCACCAATCAGCCCCAGCATTTT.

In its sample, this clone was seen a few times. The genes are TRBV11-2 and TRBJ2-3; D unresolved. The CDR3 sequence is 12 residues long. Per the germline V gene, CDR1 is SGHAT and CDR2 is FQNNGV. Trimming took off 1 base at V and 4 bases at J, with 3 bases between the two ends. CDR3 sequence: CASSLVSDTQYF. The CDR3 bases are TGTGCCAGCAGCTTAGTCTCAGATACGCAGTATTTT.

The gene calls are TRBV6-4 and TRBJ2-3; TRBD2 matches 8 bases. V shed 5 bases, J shed 4 bases, and the junction held 11 bases outside the gene matches. This CDR3 spans 16 amino acids. Germline lookup yields CDR1 MRHNA and CDR2 SNTAGT. The CDR3 here is CASSPTGSGVPDTQYF. The CDR3 region has the DNA TGTGCCAGCAGTCCCACAGGTAGCGGGGTCCCAGATACGCAGTATTTT.

The genes are TRBV6-5 and TRBJ1-1; 7 bases map to TRBD1. CDR1 MNHEY and CDR2 SVGAGI come from the germline V gene. The ends lost 8 bases at V and 0 bases at J; junction bases unmatched: 9. The CDR3 has 15 amino acids. CDR3 in amino acids: CASHNRDSVNTEAFF. CDR3 nucleotides: TGTGCCAGCCATAATCGGGACAGCGTGAACACTGAAGCTTTCTTT.

The V call is TRBV5-1, the J call TRBJ1-2, with 8 bases aligning to TRBD1. This CDR3 is built from 12 residues. Germline CDR1 and CDR2: SGHRS and YFSETQ. V was clipped by 5 bases and J by 6 bases; unmatched bases: 3. CDR3 region: CASSGQGDGYTF. The CDR3 bases are TGCGCCAGCAGTGGACAGGGCGATGGCTACACCTTC. The full variable domain, rest sourced from reference TRBV5-1 and TRBJ1-2, is KAGVTQTPRYLIKTRGQQVTLSCSPISGHRSVSWYQQTPGQGLQFLFEYFSETQRNKGNFPGRFSGRQFSNSRSEMNVSTLELGDSALYLCASSGQGDGYTFGSGTRLTVV.

In this sample, this clone turned up once. The chain employs TRBV9 and TRBJ1-6, with unresolved D. V was trimmed by 3 bases and J by 0 bases, leaving 7 bases between them. Germline CDR1 SGDLS, CDR2 YYNGEE. This CDR3 contains 15 residues. In DNA form, the CDR3 reads TGTGCCAGCAGCGAGGGAGCCTCCTATAATTCACCCCTCCACTTT. It yields the protein CASSEGASYNSPLHF.

This chain uses TRBV6-5 with TRBJ2-7; tentative D call: TRBD2 (5 bases). V gave up 7 bases and J gave up 1 base, with 14 bases separating them. The CDR3 is made up of 14 amino acids. The germline V gene has CDR1 MNHEY and CDR2 SVGAGI. CDR3 nucleotide sequence: TGTGCCAGCACCCCAGGAGCGGCTTCCTACGAGCAGTACTTC. It encodes CASTPGAASYEQYF.